These T cell receptor beta chains were read from a single sample in a study of CD8+ T cells in alopecia areata. TCRdb keeps only in-frame clones here, not all; method: immunoSEQ multiplex PCR. The data show over 150,000 clones, approximately 53% seen once. Sequencing was performed on CD8+ T cells sorted from blood, taken at week 24, from a patient treated with tofacitinib. Receptor source: a human donor with alopecia areata. Each CDR3 is given with its conserved first and last residue. Each record gives: J gene, V gene, D gene, clone size, CDR3 DNA, CDR3 protein. The D gene is left open where the match is weak. Clone sizes are given selectively: once, few, many, or a class where the clone is expanded.

j_gene: TRBJ2-7
v_gene: TRBV14
d_gene: TRBD1
abundance: many
CDR3nt: TGTGCCAGCAGCCAGTACAGGGGCGCAACCTACGAGCAGTACTTC
CDR3aa: CASSQYRGATYEQYF

j_gene: TRBJ2-3
v_gene: TRBV27
d_gene: NA
abundance: NA
CDR3nt: TGTGCCAGCAGCGACAGGAGCACAGATACGCAGTATTTT
CDR3aa: CASSDRSTDTQYF

j_gene: TRBJ2-2
v_gene: TRBV6-5
d_gene: TRBD1
abundance: NA
CDR3nt: TGTGCCAGCAGTTACTCGACAGGGCCCACCGGGGAGCTGTTTTTT
CDR3aa: CASSYSTGPTGELFF

j_gene: TRBJ1-2
v_gene: TRBV29-1
d_gene: NA
abundance: few
CDR3nt: TGCAGCGTTGAGGGTGACTATGGCTACACCTTC
CDR3aa: CSVEGDYGYTF

j_gene: TRBJ2-4
v_gene: TRBV7-9
d_gene: TRBD1
abundance: NA
CDR3nt: TGTGCCAGCAGCACACAGGGGGTCGGCAAAAACATTCAGTACTTC
CDR3aa: CASSTQGVGKNIQYF

j_gene: TRBJ2-7
v_gene: TRBV29-1
d_gene: TRBD2
abundance: few
CDR3nt: TGCAGCGCCGTAGCGGGGGGTCGCCAGTACTTC
CDR3aa: CSAVAGGRQYF

j_gene: TRBJ2-3
v_gene: TRBV7-8
d_gene: TRBD1
abundance: NA
CDR3nt: TGTGCCAGCAGCGGACCAGACTCGTCGACAGGGTCCCTCCCAGATACGCAGTATTTT
CDR3aa: CASSGPDSSTGSLPDTQYF

j_gene: TRBJ1-4
v_gene: TRBV30
d_gene: NA
abundance: NA
CDR3nt: TGTGCCTGGAGAAGGACCACTAATGAAAAACTGTTTTTT
CDR3aa: CAWRRTTNEKLFF

j_gene: TRBJ2-1
v_gene: TRBV4-3
d_gene: NA
abundance: few
CDR3nt: TGCGCCAGCAGCCAAGGCTGGAACAATGAGCAGTTCTTC
CDR3aa: CASSQGWNNEQFF

j_gene: TRBJ2-7
v_gene: TRBV5-4
d_gene: TRBD2
abundance: NA
CDR3nt: TGTGCCAGCAGCCCTGGCGGGGGGGCCTACGAGCAGTACTTC
CDR3aa: CASSPGGGAYEQYF

j_gene: TRBJ1-4
v_gene: TRBV13
d_gene: NA
abundance: NA
CDR3nt: TGTGCCAGCAGCTCCCGTGCAACTAATGAAAAACTGTTTTTT
CDR3aa: CASSSRATNEKLFF

j_gene: TRBJ2-1
v_gene: TRBV14
d_gene: TRBD1
abundance: NA
CDR3nt: TGTGCCAGCAGCCAAAAGGACAGGCTGTACAATGAGCAGTTCTTC
CDR3aa: CASSQKDRLYNEQFF

j_gene: TRBJ2-7
v_gene: TRBV30
d_gene: TRBD1
abundance: NA
CDR3nt: TGTGCCTGGAGTCAAAACCGAGGACAGGATCAACGGTCCTACGAGCAGTACTTC
CDR3aa: CAWSQNRGQDQRSYEQYF

j_gene: TRBJ2-3
v_gene: TRBV7-9
d_gene: TRBD1
abundance: once
CDR3nt: TGTGCCAGCAGCTTCGGACAGGGAAGCACAGATACGCAGTATTTT
CDR3aa: CASSFGQGSTDTQYF

j_gene: TRBJ1-6
v_gene: TRBV9
d_gene: NA
abundance: few
CDR3nt: TGTGCCAGCAGCGCCGGACAGAATTATAATTCACCCCTCCACTTT
CDR3aa: CASSAGQNYNSPLHF

j_gene: TRBJ2-7
v_gene: TRBV10-3
d_gene: NA
abundance: NA
CDR3nt: TGTGCCATCAGTGAGTCGGGTGGGTACGAGCAGTACTTC
CDR3aa: CAISESGGYEQYF

j_gene: TRBJ2-1
v_gene: TRBV13
d_gene: TRBD2
abundance: few
CDR3nt: TGTGCCAGCAGCTTAGACACTAGCGGGCCTAGCTCCTACAATGAGCAGTTCTTC
CDR3aa: CASSLDTSGPSSYNEQFF

j_gene: TRBJ1-3
v_gene: TRBV15
d_gene: NA
abundance: NA
CDR3nt: TGTGCCACCAGCAGAGAAGGCGCGCACACCATATATTTT
CDR3aa: CATSREGAHTIYF

j_gene: TRBJ2-1
v_gene: TRBV4-1
d_gene: TRBD2
abundance: few
CDR3nt: TGCGCCAGCAGCCAAGATCGGACTAGCGGGGGGAATGAGCAGTTCTTC
CDR3aa: CASSQDRTSGGNEQFF

j_gene: TRBJ1-1
v_gene: TRBV11-2
d_gene: NA
abundance: NA
CDR3nt: TGTGCCAGCAGCTTAGGGACACTCGTAGAAGCTTTCTTT
CDR3aa: CASSLGTLVEAFF

j_gene: TRBJ2-7
v_gene: TRBV6-5
d_gene: NA
abundance: few
CDR3nt: TGTGCCAGCAGTTTGACAGAAACCTACGAGCAGTACTTC
CDR3aa: CASSLTETYEQYF

j_gene: TRBJ2-1
v_gene: TRBV5-6
d_gene: TRBD2
abundance: NA
CDR3nt: TGTGCCAGCAGCCTTTCGGGGGGTGAGCAGTTCTTC
CDR3aa: CASSLSGGEQFF

j_gene: TRBJ2-5
v_gene: TRBV7-8
d_gene: TRBD2
abundance: NA
CDR3nt: TGTGCCAGCAGCTTAGTCGCTAGCGGGGGGACCCAGTACTTC
CDR3aa: CASSLVASGGTQYF

j_gene: TRBJ2-1
v_gene: TRBV30
d_gene: TRBD1
abundance: NA
CDR3nt: TGTGCCTGGAGTGGACAGGGGAGCTCCTACAATGAGCAGTTCTTC
CDR3aa: CAWSGQGSSYNEQFF

j_gene: TRBJ1-2
v_gene: TRBV6-5
d_gene: TRBD1
abundance: NA
CDR3nt: TGTGCCAGCAGAGTCGGGACAGGGTTTGGCTACACCTTC
CDR3aa: CASRVGTGFGYTF

j_gene: TRBJ1-2
v_gene: TRBV5-6
d_gene: NA
abundance: NA
CDR3nt: TGTGCCAGCAGCTTGCAAACCTTAGCGGGGGGCTACACCTTC
CDR3aa: CASSLQTLAGGYTF

j_gene: TRBJ2-7
v_gene: TRBV9
d_gene: NA
abundance: NA
CDR3nt: TGTGCCAGCAGCGTAGCTGAGGGGATCCAGTACTTC
CDR3aa: CASSVAEGIQYF

j_gene: TRBJ2-2
v_gene: TRBV27
d_gene: NA
abundance: NA
CDR3nt: TGTGCCAGCAGTTTATCGGACGTGTGGGTCCCCGGGGAGCTGTTTTTT
CDR3aa: CASSLSDVWVPGELFF

j_gene: TRBJ2-7
v_gene: TRBV4-3
d_gene: NA
abundance: NA
CDR3nt: TGCGCCAGCAGCCAAGACCTCTCCTACGAGCAGTACTTC
CDR3aa: CASSQDLSYEQYF

j_gene: TRBJ2-2
v_gene: TRBV7-9
d_gene: NA
abundance: many
CDR3nt: TGTGCCAGCAGCTTGAGCACCGGGGAGCTGTTTTTT
CDR3aa: CASSLSTGELFF

j_gene: TRBJ1-1
v_gene: TRBV29-1
d_gene: NA
abundance: NA
CDR3nt: TGCAGCGTTGAAGGACGGAAGAACACTGAAGCTTTCTTT
CDR3aa: CSVEGRKNTEAFF

j_gene: TRBJ2-6
v_gene: TRBV9
d_gene: NA
abundance: NA
CDR3nt: TGTGCCAGCAGCGTAGACAGGGACTCTGGGGCCAACGTCCTGACTTTC
CDR3aa: CASSVDRDSGANVLTF

j_gene: TRBJ2-7
v_gene: TRBV4-3
d_gene: NA
abundance: NA
CDR3nt: TGCGCCAGCAGCCAAGCGAAGGGAGCCTACGAGCAGTACTTC
CDR3aa: CASSQAKGAYEQYF

j_gene: TRBJ1-2
v_gene: TRBV10-2
d_gene: TRBD1
abundance: NA
CDR3nt: TGCGCCAGCAGTATAGGGACAGAGGCCTACACCTTC
CDR3aa: CASSIGTEAYTF

j_gene: TRBJ1-1
v_gene: TRBV9
d_gene: NA
abundance: NA
CDR3nt: TGTGCCAGCAGCAAACGGGGGGTCCCCTACACTGAAGCTTTCTTT
CDR3aa: CASSKRGVPYTEAFF

j_gene: TRBJ1-1
v_gene: TRBV4-3
d_gene: NA
abundance: few
CDR3nt: TGCGCCAGCAGCCAAGATCTGGAGAACACTGAAGCTTTCTTT
CDR3aa: CASSQDLENTEAFF

j_gene: TRBJ2-1
v_gene: TRBV4-3
d_gene: NA
abundance: NA
CDR3nt: TGCGCCAGCAGCCAAGATCAAGCGGAATGGGGCAATGAGCAGTTCTTC
CDR3aa: CASSQDQAEWGNEQFF

j_gene: TRBJ2-3
v_gene: TRBV7-9
d_gene: TRBD2
abundance: NA
CDR3nt: TGTGCCAGCAGCACTAGCGGGGTCACAGATACGCAGTATTTT
CDR3aa: CASSTSGVTDTQYF

j_gene: TRBJ1-2
v_gene: TRBV29-1
d_gene: TRBD1
abundance: few
CDR3nt: TGCAGCGTTGAACCCGACAGGGGGGGATATGGCTACACCTTC
CDR3aa: CSVEPDRGGYGYTF

j_gene: TRBJ2-2
v_gene: TRBV4-3
d_gene: TRBD2
abundance: NA
CDR3nt: TGCGCCAGCAGCCTTAAGCCGTCGGCGGGGGGGAACACCGGGGAGCTGTTTTTT
CDR3aa: CASSLKPSAGGNTGELFF

j_gene: TRBJ2-1
v_gene: TRBV7-9
d_gene: NA
abundance: NA
CDR3nt: TGTGCCAGCAGCCCCCCAGGGGAGTATACCAATGAGCAGTTCTTC
CDR3aa: CASSPPGEYTNEQFF

j_gene: TRBJ2-1
v_gene: TRBV7-8
d_gene: NA
abundance: NA
CDR3nt: TGTGCCAGCAGCCCCACGGCAGGTGAGCAGTTCTTC
CDR3aa: CASSPTAGEQFF

j_gene: TRBJ1-5
v_gene: TRBV4-3
d_gene: TRBD1
abundance: NA
CDR3nt: TGCGCCAGCAGCCAAGATAAACAGGGGAATCAGCCCCAGCATTTT
CDR3aa: CASSQDKQGNQPQHF

j_gene: TRBJ1-1
v_gene: TRBV4-3
d_gene: TRBD1
abundance: once
CDR3nt: TGCGCCAGCAGCCAAGATAGGACAGGGGCCACTGAAGCTTTCTTT
CDR3aa: CASSQDRTGATEAFF

j_gene: TRBJ2-7
v_gene: TRBV30
d_gene: TRBD1
abundance: NA
CDR3nt: TGTGCCTGGAGTTATGGGACAGGCAGCTCCTACGAGCAGTACTTC
CDR3aa: CAWSYGTGSSYEQYF

j_gene: TRBJ2-7
v_gene: TRBV30
d_gene: NA
abundance: NA
CDR3nt: TGTGCCGTCGACGAGCAGTACTTC
CDR3aa: CAVDEQYF

j_gene: TRBJ2-7
v_gene: TRBV5-1
d_gene: NA
abundance: NA
CDR3nt: TGCGCCAGCAGCTCAGGGCAGGGGTTGGACGAGCAGTACTTC
CDR3aa: CASSSGQGLDEQYF

j_gene: TRBJ2-3
v_gene: TRBV27
d_gene: NA
abundance: NA
CDR3nt: TGTGCCAGCTCCCCCTGGGGGGATACGCAGTATTTT
CDR3aa: CASSPWGDTQYF

j_gene: TRBJ2-1
v_gene: TRBV5-6
d_gene: NA
abundance: few
CDR3nt: TGTGCCAGCAGCTGGGATCGAGACAATGAGCAGTTCTTC
CDR3aa: CASSWDRDNEQFF

j_gene: TRBJ2-1
v_gene: TRBV7-9
d_gene: NA
abundance: few
CDR3nt: TGTGCCAGCAGAGCGGACGAGAATGAGCAGTTCTTC
CDR3aa: CASRADENEQFF